The 22 T cell receptor beta chains presented below share a single source sample, sequenced in a study of vaccination effects on CD4 cells after COVID-19. Data came from immunoSEQ multiplex PCR; TCRdb stores just in-frame clones and leaves some out. The sample carries some 36,000 clones, around 63% recorded once. Following a roughly 10-day culture, CD4+ T cells were purified. Which antigens these TCRs recognize remains unknown. The sequencing used CD4+ T cells from PBMCs cultured without peptide, collected before COVID-19 vaccination. Receptors were obtained from a human donor who received a COVID-19 vaccine.

The genes are TRBV5-1 and TRBJ2-5; 9 bases agree with TRBD2. The germline gives CDR1 SGHRS, CDR2 YFSETQ. V lost 1 base to trimming and J lost 5 bases; unmatched junction nucleotides: 9. CDR3 length: 16 residues. The DNA for the CDR3 is TGCGCCAGCAGCTTGCCTAGCGGGGCCTTGGGGGAGACCCAGTACTTC. Translation gives CASSLPSGALGETQYF.

This clone has just one count. V and J are TRBV29-1 and TRBJ1-2, with D perhaps TRBD1 (6 bases). This CDR3 comprises 11 residues. The V and J ends lost 6 bases and 7 bases respectively, with 12 bases between them. The germline gives CDR1 SQVTM, CDR2 ANQGSEA. The CDR3 loop reads CSVNRVGGYTF. The CDR3 DNA follows: TGCAGCGTGAACAGGGTGGGTGGCTACACCTTC.

This rearrangement joins TRBV10-1 to TRBJ2-3; D remains ambiguous. CDR3 size: 12 residues. Between the trimmed V and J ends, which lost 8 bases and 0 bases, there was a span of 6 bases. Germline assignment: CDR1 WNHNN and CDR2 SYGVQD (reference sequence). This chain's CDR3 is CASSGSTDTQYF. The DNA of the CDR3 is TGCGCCAGCTCCGGGAGCACAGATACGCAGTATTTT.

The chain carries TRBV6-4 and TRBJ2-5; TRBD2 aligns across 9 bases. The germline V gene encodes CDR1 MRHNA and CDR2 SNTAGT. CDR3 length: 14 residues. The V and J ends lost 4 bases and 2 bases, in that order; junction bases with no gene match: 2. CDR3 residues: CASSATSGQETQYF. CDR3 DNA sequence: TGTGCCAGCAGTGCGACTAGCGGACAAGAGACCCAGTACTTC.

This sequence joins TRBV6-5 and TRBJ2-7, with 14 bases lining up with TRBD2. The CDR3 extends over 14 amino acids. V shed 8 bases and J 4 bases; nucleotides not matched to a gene: 4. Germline lookup yields CDR1 MNHEY and CDR2 SVGAGI. CDR3 sequence: CASGTSGGYYEQYF. The CDR3 bases are TGTGCCAGCGGGACTAGCGGGGGCTATTACGAGCAGTACTTC.

V gene TRBV6-1 combines with J gene TRBJ1-5, with D tentatively TRBD1 (6 bases). V was clipped by 0 bases and J by 6 bases, with 9 bases between them. Germline lookup yields CDR1 MNHNS and CDR2 SASEGT. The CDR3 sequence is 14 residues long. The CDR3 is CASSEAGAGQPQHF. CDR3 DNA sequence: TGTGCCAGCAGTGAAGCGGGGGCAGGTCAGCCCCAGCATTTT.

The gene calls are TRBV4-1 and TRBJ1-1; 8 nucleotides match TRBD1. The CDR3 spans 13 residues. V dropped 6 bases and J dropped 3; count of bases not matched to a gene: 3. CDR1 and CDR2 (germline): MGHRA, YSYEKL. The CDR3 loop reads CASRVTGDTEAFF. In DNA, the CDR3 is TGCGCCAGCAGGGTGACAGGGGACACTGAAGCTTTCTTT.

The chain has TRBV11-3 and TRBJ2-5, with 7 positions matching TRBD1. Germline V CDR1 and CDR2: SGHNT, YENEEA. There are 15 residues in the CDR3. The J segment lost 2 bases and the V segment lost 1 base, leaving 4 bases of the junction unmatched. The CDR3 nucleotides are TGTGCCAGCAGCTTAGGGGACAGTGATCAAGAGACCCAGTACTTC. This codes for CASSLGDSDQETQYF.

CDR3 DNA sequence: TGTGCCAGCAGTGATTTGGCACGATATGGCTACACCTTC. Translating it yields CASSDLARYGYTF. The chain uses TRBV6-1 and TRBJ1-2; D is undetermined. V lost 3 bases, J lost 5 bases, and 10 bases lay in between. The CDR3 totals 13 residues. Germline assignment: CDR1 MNHNS and CDR2 SASEGT.

This clone was seen more than once but under ten times. At the DNA level, this CDR3 is encoded by other sequences in the same sample as well. The chain employs TRBV11-2 and TRBJ1-5; D is possibly TRBD1 (6 bases). The CDR3 totals 15 residues. Germline V gene sequence: CDR1 SGHAT, CDR2 FQNNGV. The V gene lost 0 bases and the J gene lost 2 bases, with 8 bases spanning the gap. The CDR3 nucleotides are TGTGCCAGCAGCTTAGACAGGGGAGGCAATCAGCCCCAGCATTTT. This translates into CASSLDRGGNQPQHF.

The chain has TRBV5-1 and TRBJ2-7; 13 bases are shared with TRBD2. V was pared by 4 bases and J by 2 bases, with 12 bases of the junction left unmatched. The CDR3 consists of 18 residues. CDR1 SGHRS and CDR2 YFSETQ come from the germline V gene. DNA for the CDR3: TGCGCCAGCAGCAAAGGACTAGCGGGAGTTTCTCACGCCTACGAGCAGTACTTC. Its protein product is CASSKGLAGVSHAYEQYF.

The chain carries TRBV27 and TRBJ2-3; D possibly uses TRBD1 or TRBD2 (5 bases each). Trimming left V 3 bases short and J 5 bases short, with 6 bases between. This CDR3 comprises 12 residues. Germline lookup yields CDR1 MNHEY and CDR2 SMNVEV (reference sequence). The CDR3 region is CASSLRGDTQYF. The DNA of the CDR3 is TGTGCCAGCAGTTTGAGGGGAGATACGCAGTATTTT.

V usage is TRBV19 and J usage is TRBJ2-2; 9 nucleotides match TRBD1. J was trimmed by 7 bases and V by 5 bases; bases with no gene match: 5. Per the germline V gene, CDR1 is LNHDA and CDR2 is SQIVND (reference sequence). The CDR3 is 14 amino acids. The CDR3: CASSWDREGGELFF. DNA for the CDR3: TGTGCCAGTAGTTGGGACAGGGAGGGCGGGGAGCTGTTTTTT.

The gene calls are TRBV3-1 (or the pseudogene TRBV3-2) and TRBJ2-7; D is uncertain. Germline values: CDR1 LGHDT, CDR2 YNNKEL (reference sequence). V gave up 0 bases and J gave up 5 bases, with 14 bases separating them. The CDR3 is 15 residues long. CDR3 region: CASSQDSMAVHEQYF. In DNA form, the CDR3 reads TGTGCCAGCAGCCAAGATAGCATGGCCGTCCACGAGCAGTACTTC.

J is TRBJ2-5 and V is TRBV7-9; D gene uncertain. Per the germline V gene, CDR1 is SEHNR and CDR2 is FQNEAQ (reference sequence). This CDR3 comprises 12 residues. The germline V and J ends were trimmed by 6 bases and 5 bases, with 10 bases remaining between them. Here the CDR3 reads CASSSIGETQYF. The CDR3, as DNA: TGTGCCAGCAGTTCAATCGGGGAGACCCAGTACTTC. The full variable domain, completed using reference TRBV7-9 and TRBJ2-5, is DTGVSQNPRHKITKRGQNVTFRCDPISEHNRLYWYRQTLGQGPEFLTYFQNEAQLEKSRLLSDRFSAERPKGSFSTLEIQRTEQGDSAMYLCASSSIGETQYFGPGTRLLVL.

The V and J genes are TRBV19 and TRBJ2-6, with D tentatively TRBD2 (5 bases). The germline V gene has CDR1 LNHDA and CDR2 SQIVND (reference sequence). This CDR3 contains 17 residues. Trimming took off 7 bases at V and 0 bases at J, with 16 bases between the two ends. The DNA for the CDR3 is TGTGCCAGTATGAGGGCGGAGTCTATCTCTGGGGCCAACGTCCTGACTTTC. Translation gives CASMRAESISGANVLTF.

This clone was observed a few times. The chain joins TRBV27 to TRBJ2-3; D perhaps matches TRBD2 (5 bases). The V end was cut by 5 bases, the J end by 2 bases, with 20 bases between. Germline CDR1 and CDR2: MNHEY and SMNVEV (reference sequence). This CDR3 has 17 residues. CDR3: CASSRGSKRILTDTQYF. CDR3 DNA sequence: TGTGCCAGCAGTCGAGGGTCTAAGCGGATTCTCACAGATACGCAGTATTTT.

The chain joins TRBV7-9 to TRBJ1-5; TRBD1 agrees at 7 bases. The germline V gene encodes CDR1 SEHNR and CDR2 FQNEAQ (reference sequence). V lost 5 bases to trimming and J lost 5 bases; unmatched junction nucleotides: 3. The CDR3 consists of 13 residues. Here the CDR3 DNA reads TGTGCCAGCAGCGTCACAGGGGATCAGCCCCAGCATTTT. Its translation: CASSVTGDQPQHF.

This clone was seen a single time. CDR3 bases: TGTGCCAGCAGCCCTGGACTAGCGGGGGGAGTAGCCAAAAACATTCAGTACTTC. Translating gives CASSPGLAGGVAKNIQYF. V and J are TRBV5-4 and TRBJ2-4; 14 bases line up with TRBD2. The germline V gene encodes CDR1 SGHNT and CDR2 YYREEE (reference sequence). The CDR3 contains 18 residues. V gave up 4 bases and J gave up 0 bases; unmatched junction bases: 6.

The chain joins TRBV2 to TRBJ1-1, with 7 bases that match TRBD1. The germline CDR1 and CDR2 sequences are SNHLY and FYNNEI. CDR3 size: 13 residues. Trimming cost V 6 bases and J 7 bases; bases outside gene matches: 8. CDR3 sequence (DNA): TGTGCCAGCAGCCAAAGGGGGCAGGTTGAAGCTTTCTTT. As protein: CASSQRGQVEAFF.

The rearrangement links TRBV11-2 to TRBJ1-4; 7 positions match TRBD1. CDR1 SGHAT and CDR2 FQNNGV come from the germline V gene. V trimming: 5 bases; J trimming: 7 bases; junction bases outside the gene matches: 10. The CDR3 has 15 amino acids. The CDR3 region is CASSPRGGGSEKLFF. CDR3 in DNA: TGTGCCAGCAGCCCCCGGGGAGGGGGCTCTGAAAAACTGTTTTTT.

The genes are TRBV18 and TRBJ1-2; a possible D gene is TRBD1 (6 bases). The CDR3 has 14 amino acids. V lost 6 bases to trimming and J lost 3 bases, with 14 bases between them. Germline CDR1 reads KGHSH; CDR2 reads LQKENI. CDR3 sequence: CASSRTGTDYGYTF. In DNA, the CDR3 is TGTGCCAGCTCCCGTACAGGGACGGACTATGGCTACACCTTC.